Listed below are T cell receptor beta chains from one sample, sequenced in a study of T cells after yellow fever vaccination. TCRdb re-analysed the 5' RACE reads in MiXCR, keeping a single row per CDR3 protein. The table has under 700,000 distinct CDR3 sequences, about 17% seen once. The material was PBMCs, obtained more than 4 days after the first yellow fever vaccination. The receptor set was obtained from a man aged 18 to 35 who received the YFV17D yellow fever vaccine. Both conserved end residues are part of each CDR3. A D gene is named only where the DNA matches it firmly. Clone sizes are given selectively: once, few, many, or a class where the clone is expanded.

v_call	clone_size	j_call	d_call	cdr3_aa	cdr3_nt
TRBV7-2	NA	TRBJ1-6	NA	CASSLDGGTRNSPLHF	TGTGCCAGCAGCTTAGACGGCGGTACAAGGAATTCACCCCTCCACTTT
TRBV5-4	NA	TRBJ2-1	NA	CASSFVEGRSNEQFF	TGTGCCAGCAGCTTCGTGGAGGGGCGCAGCAATGAGCAGTTCTTC
TRBV4-2	many	TRBJ2-3	NA	CASSQGAGGALSDTQYF	TGTGCCAGCAGCCAAGGGGCCGGGGGCGCGCTTTCAGATACGCAGTATTTT
TRBV29-1	NA	TRBJ1-1	NA	CSVIPGVGTEAFF	TGCAGCGTTATCCCCGGGGTCGGCACTGAAGCTTTCTTT
TRBV5-1	NA	TRBJ1-1	NA	CASSFTRDTEAFF	TGCGCCAGCAGCTTTACGAGGGACACTGAAGCTTTCTTT
TRBV12-3/TRBV12-4	NA	TRBJ1-2	NA	CASSLSVANYGYTF	TGTGCCAGCAGTTTATCGGTGGCTAACTATGGCTACACCTTC
TRBV6-1	many	TRBJ2-1	NA	CASSAQGHEQFF	TGTGCCAGCAGCGCCCAGGGCCATGAGCAGTTCTTC
TRBV12-3/TRBV12-4	NA	TRBJ1-6	TRBD1	CASNRLGQGIFSPLHF	TGTGCCAGCAATCGGCTGGGACAGGGAATCTTCTCACCCCTCCACTTT
TRBV19	few	TRBJ1-6	TRBD1	CATRTGYNSPLHF	TGTGCCACCAGGACAGGTTATAATTCACCCCTCCACTTT
TRBV29-1	few	TRBJ1-2	NA	CSAEFQAYGYTF	TGCAGCGCCGAATTTCAGGCCTATGGCTACACCTTC
TRBV2	NA	TRBJ2-3	NA	CASSVDWSMGTQYF	TGTGCCAGCAGTGTGGACTGGTCCATGGGTACGCAGTATTTT
TRBV12-3/TRBV12-4	few	TRBJ2-7	TRBD1	CASSGGTGAYEQYF	TGTGCCAGCAGTGGCGGGACAGGGGCCTACGAGCAGTACTTC
TRBV15	NA	TRBJ2-5	TRBD1	CATEAGTGEETQYF	TGTGCCACTGAGGCCGGGACAGGGGAAGAGACCCAGTACTTC
TRBV27	NA	TRBJ1-4	NA	CASSPRTFGANEKLFF	TGTGCCAGCAGTCCCCGGACCTTCGGGGCTAATGAAAAACTGTTTTTT
TRBV5-5	few	TRBJ1-2	NA	CASSLAAWGEEGYTF	TGTGCCAGCAGCTTGGCCGCATGGGGAGAAGAGGGCTACACCTTC
TRBV4-2	few	TRBJ2-3	TRBD1	CASSQGQGLGTDTQYF	TGTGCCAGCAGCCAAGGACAGGGCCTCGGCACAGATACGCAGTATTTT
TRBV5-4	NA	TRBJ1-1	NA	CASSLVRAEGTEAFF	TGTGCCAGCAGCCTCGTGAGGGCAGAAGGCACTGAAGCTTTCTTT
TRBV5-1	NA	TRBJ2-6	NA	CASSQESGQSSGANVLTF	TGCGCCAGCAGCCAAGAATCTGGGCAAAGCTCTGGGGCCAACGTCCTGACTTTC
TRBV2	NA	TRBJ2-5	NA	CASNVGGAETQYF	TGTGCCAGCAACGTAGGGGGTGCGGAGACCCAGTACTTC
TRBV4-1	NA	TRBJ1-1	NA	CASSQTRNSMNTEAFF	TGCGCCAGCAGCCAAACTAGGAACAGCATGAACACTGAAGCTTTCTTT
TRBV5-1	NA	TRBJ2-5	NA	CASSSPRGAGQTQYF	TGCGCCAGCAGTTCTCCGAGGGGGGCAGGACAGACCCAGTACTTC
TRBV11-2	NA	TRBJ2-1	NA	CASSLDRGAYNEQFF	TGTGCCAGCAGCTTAGATCGGGGAGCCTACAATGAGCAGTTCTTC
TRBV7-6	NA	TRBJ2-1	NA	CASSSKEGGAYNEQFF	TGTGCCAGCAGCTCGAAAGAAGGGGGGGCGTACAATGAGCAGTTCTTC
TRBV9	many	TRBJ2-7	NA	CASSVAPGYYEQYF	TGTGCCAGCAGCGTAGCCCCAGGGTATTACGAGCAGTACTTC
TRBV5-1	many	TRBJ1-2	TRBD1	CASSLNPDRGPNYGYTF	TGCGCCAGCAGCTTAAATCCTGACAGGGGGCCTAACTATGGCTACACCTTC
TRBV20-1	NA	TRBJ2-1	TRBD1	CSAAQRGKGADNEQFF	TGCAGTGCTGCCCAAAGGGGAAAGGGGGCTGACAATGAGCAGTTCTTC
TRBV12-3/TRBV12-4	NA	TRBJ2-5	NA	CASSFPGQTQYF	TGTGCCAGCAGTTTTCCAGGCCAGACCCAGTACTTC
TRBV5-4	NA	TRBJ1-5	NA	CASSFRGSDQPQHF	TGTGCCAGCAGCTTTCGGGGGAGCGATCAGCCCCAGCATTTT
TRBV2	NA	TRBJ2-5	NA	CASGGGPQETQYF	TGTGCCAGCGGAGGGGGGCCACAAGAGACCCAGTACTTC
TRBV2	NA	TRBJ1-1	TRBD1	CASSEEFGTGVLAEAFF	TGTGCCAGCAGTGAAGAATTCGGGACAGGGGTACTAGCAGAAGCTTTCTTT
TRBV9	few	TRBJ1-6	NA	CASSLEPAGRSAPLHF	TGTGCCAGCAGCCTTGAACCGGCAGGGCGTTCGGCACCCCTCCACTTT
TRBV20-1	NA	TRBJ1-1	NA	CSARDGGGTEAFF	TGCAGTGCTAGAGATGGGGGAGGCACTGAAGCTTTCTTT
TRBV20-1	few	TRBJ1-2	NA	CSATAGTYGYTF	TGCAGTGCTACGGCAGGGACCTATGGCTACACCTTC
TRBV5-1	few	TRBJ1-3	NA	CASSVDMSSGNTIYF	TGCGCCAGCAGCGTGGACATGAGCTCTGGAAACACCATATATTTT
TRBV7-2	many	TRBJ2-4	NA	CASAPSAAKNIQYF	TGTGCCAGCGCACCATCGGCGGCCAAAAACATTCAGTACTTC
TRBV11-2	NA	TRBJ2-4	NA	CASSPGDGLSRNIQYF	TGTGCCAGCAGCCCGGGGGATGGGCTTTCGAGGAACATTCAGTACTTC
TRBV7-9	few	TRBJ1-4	NA	CASSQGWANEKLFF	TGTGCCAGCAGCCAGGGGTGGGCTAATGAAAAACTGTTTTTT
TRBV4-1	NA	TRBJ2-2	TRBD2	CASSQGAGTRDGELFF	TGCGCCAGCAGCCAAGGGGCCGGGACTAGAGACGGGGAGCTGTTTTTT